A single sample gave rise to the 29 T cell receptor beta chains below, sequenced in a study of blood T cell repertoires in COVID-19. TCRdb's copy holds only in-frame clones and misses some; the assay was immunoSEQ multiplex PCR. The sample records 91,000 or so clones, around nine tenths being singletons. Sequencing was performed on peripheral blood. The receptors stem from a human donor in a cohort sampled during active COVID-19.

The CDR3 is CASKRQGRGYTF. Written as DNA, the CDR3 is TGTGCCAGCAAGAGACAGGGGAGAGGCTACACCTTC. The V call is TRBV19, the J call TRBJ1-2; TRBD1 matches 8 bases. The CDR3 totals 12 residues. Germline values: CDR1 LNHDA, CDR2 SQIVND (reference sequence). After removal of 9 bases from V and 8 bases from J, the junction contained 8 bases not matched to a gene.

This chain joins TRBV4-3 and TRBJ2-1; D not resolved. The V gene's germline CDR1 is LGHNA and CDR2 YSLEER. The CDR3 has 13 amino acids. Trimming took off 1 base at V and 9 bases at J, with 10 bases between the two ends. CDR3 sequence: CASSQARASEQFF. Here the CDR3 DNA reads TGCGCCAGCAGCCAAGCCCGAGCGAGTGAGCAGTTCTTC.

The DNA for the CDR3 is TGCAGTGCTATTCCTGAGAATCACCAGTACTTC. Its translation: CSAIPENHQYF. V gene TRBV20-1 combines with J gene TRBJ2-4; D remains unclear. V was trimmed by 4 bases and J by 13 bases, leaving 14 bases between them. In germline, CDR1 is DFQATT, CDR2 SNEGSKA (reference sequence). The CDR3 has 11 residues.

The chain couples TRBV4-1 to TRBJ2-2; 10 nucleotides align to TRBD2. From germline, CDR1 is MGHRA and CDR2 YSYEKL. J lost 0 bases, V lost 2 bases, and 12 bases had no gene match. The CDR3 is 20 amino acids. The CDR3 is CASSQRVRWLAGANTGELFF. The DNA for the CDR3 is TGCGCCAGCAGCCAACGGGTCCGGTGGCTAGCGGGGGCGAACACCGGGGAGCTGTTTTTT.

The chain couples TRBV19 to TRBJ2-1; 8 nucleotides align to TRBD2. The V gene end was trimmed by 4 bases and the J gene end by 3 bases; junction bases not matched to a gene: 2. CDR3 length equals 14 residues. CDR1 and CDR2 (germline): LNHDA, SQIVND (reference sequence). CDR3 in DNA: TGTGCCAGTAGTAGCGGGAGGAGCTACAATGAGCAGTTCTTC. It codes for CASSSGRSYNEQFF.

The CDR3 sequence is CASSLAGGNTEAFF. The CDR3 DNA reads TGTGCCAGCAGCTTAGCGGGAGGGAACACTGAAGCTTTCTTT. The chain is built from TRBV7-9 and TRBJ1-1; D call uncertain. The CDR3 sequence is 14 residues long. From germline, CDR1 is SEHNR and CDR2 FQNEAQ (reference sequence). The V end was cut by 0 bases, the J end by 1 base, with 6 bases between. Together with reference TRBV7-9 and TRBJ1-1, the CDR3 gives the full variable domain: DTGVSQNPRHKITKRGQNVTFRCDPISEHNRLYWYRQTLGQGPEFLTYFQNEAQLEKSRLLSDRFSAERPKGSFSTLEIQRTEQGDSAMYLCASSLAGGNTEAFFGQGTRLTVV.

CDR3 coding DNA: TGTGCCAGCAAAGGACAGGGGGAACAGAATTCACCCCTCCACTTT. Its translation is CASKGQGEQNSPLHF. J is TRBJ1-6 and V is TRBV6-5, with 10 bases aligning to TRBD1. CDR1 and CDR2 from the germline V gene are MNHEY and SVGAGI. With V trimmed by 7 bases and J by 7 bases, 7 bases remained unmatched. The CDR3 consists of 15 residues.

This chain links TRBV14 with TRBJ2-3; TRBD1 aligns across 10 bases. Germline CDR1 and CDR2: SGHDN and FVKESK. After removal of 3 bases from V and 3 bases from J, the junction contained 6 bases not matched to a gene. This CDR3 comprises 16 residues. Here the CDR3 DNA reads TGTGCCAGCAGCCACCACTGGGGACAGGGGACAGATACGCAGTATTTT. Translating it yields CASSHHWGQGTDTQYF.

The chain joins TRBV18 to TRBJ1-5, with a weak D call TRBD1 (6 bases). CDR1 KGHSH and CDR2 LQKENI come from the germline V gene. The CDR3 is 15 amino acids. The germline V and J ends were trimmed by 3 bases and 3 bases, with 12 bases remaining between them. The chain's CDR3 is CASSPRGAPNQPQHF. The CDR3 region has the DNA TGTGCCAGCTCACCCCGGGGGGCCCCCAATCAGCCCCAGCATTTT.

The chain links TRBV28 to TRBJ2-1, with 11 bases lining up with TRBD1. V trimming: 6 bases; J trimming: 9 bases; junction bases outside the gene matches: 4. Germline assignment: CDR1 MDHEN and CDR2 SYDVKM. The CDR3 has 13 residues. The CDR3 is CASREGTGGEQFF. In DNA, the CDR3 is TGTGCCAGCAGGGAAGGGACAGGGGGTGAGCAGTTCTTC.

The chain couples TRBV5-1 to TRBJ2-3, with D perhaps TRBD1 (5 bases). The germline V and J ends were trimmed by 5 bases and 1 base, with 8 bases remaining between them. The CDR3 spans 13 residues. The germline gives CDR1 SGHRS, CDR2 YFSETQ. The CDR3 nucleotides read TGCGCCAGCAGTCAGGGCCGCACAGATACGCAGTATTTT. Translation: CASSQGRTDTQYF. The full variable domain, rest sourced from reference TRBV5-1 and TRBJ2-3, is KAGVTQTPRYLIKTRGQQVTLSCSPISGHRSVSWYQQTPGQGLQFLFEYFSETQRNKGNFPGRFSGRQFSNSRSEMNVSTLELGDSALYLCASSQGRTDTQYFGPGTRLTVL.

This clone was seen only a few times. The V gene is TRBV5-5, the J gene TRBJ2-1, with 14 bases fitting TRBD2. Germline CDR1 reads SGHKS; CDR2 reads YYEKEE (reference sequence). V gave up 0 bases and J gave up 0 bases; unmatched junction bases: 5. The CDR3 covers 19 residues. The CDR3 loop reads CASSLGGLAGASSYNEQFF. The CDR3 nucleotides read TGTGCCAGCAGCTTGGGGGGACTAGCGGGAGCGAGCTCCTACAATGAGCAGTTCTTC.

This chain joins TRBV2 and TRBJ2-7; no definite D call. Germline CDR1 SNHLY, CDR2 FYNNEI. Trimming cost V 0 bases and J 7 bases, with 16 bases left between them. The CDR3 has 15 amino acids. The DNA for the CDR3 is TGTGCCAGCAGTGAAGCCAGTGGTACCCCTCGTGAGCAGTACTTC. Protein: CASSEASGTPREQYF.

The chain combines TRBV5-1 with TRBJ2-3; 10 positions match TRBD2. The CDR3 totals 18 residues. J gave up 4 bases and V 4 bases, and 15 bases lay outside the gene matches. Germline V CDR1 and CDR2: SGHRS, YFSETQ. CDR3 region: CASSTFSSGGLPSDTQYF. The CDR3 DNA reads TGCGCCAGCAGCACCTTTTCTAGCGGGGGTTTACCCTCAGATACGCAGTATTTT.

The chain recombines TRBV6-2 or TRBV6-3 with TRBJ2-1, with TRBD2 matching 7 bases. The CDR3 contains 15 residues. J gave up 4 bases and V 6 bases, and 9 bases lay outside the gene matches. CDR1 is MNHEY, CDR2 SVGEGT, per germline. This CDR3 is CASSPIQRDYNEQFF. In DNA form, the CDR3 reads TGTGCCAGCAGCCCAATCCAGCGGGATTACAATGAGCAGTTCTTC.

The table lists this clone with a few counts. The V and J genes are TRBV11-3 and TRBJ2-1, with 7 bases matching TRBD2. The CDR3 totals 15 residues. CDR1 and CDR2 from the germline V gene are SGHNT and YENEEA. The V segment lost 2 bases and the J segment 3 bases; nucleotides outside the gene matches: 4. Here the CDR3 DNA reads TGTGCCAGCAGCTTAAGGGGAGGGGACTACAATGAGCAGTTCTTC. It specifies CASSLRGGDYNEQFF.

This chain joins TRBV30 and TRBJ1-2, with a weak D call TRBD1 (5 bases). V lost 0 bases, J lost 1 base, and 15 bases lay in between. The CDR3 has 16 residues. Germline CDR1 and CDR2: GTSNPN and SVGIG (reference sequence). In DNA form, the CDR3 reads TGTGCCTGGAGTGTACGGGGGGTCCAGAGTAACTATGGCTACACCTTC. Amino acids: CAWSVRGVQSNYGYTF.

The chain carries TRBV4-1 and TRBJ2-5; D is unresolved. The germline V and J ends were trimmed by 1 base and 3 bases, with 12 bases remaining between them. This CDR3 comprises 15 residues. Per the germline V gene, CDR1 is MGHRA and CDR2 is YSYEKL. DNA for the CDR3: TGCGCCAGCAGCCAAGTGGTTAGTAGAGAAGAGACCCAGTACTTC. Its translation is CASSQVVSREETQYF.

V gene TRBV15 combines with J gene TRBJ2-1; possibly TRBD2 for D (5 bases). Germline V gene lookup returns CDR1 LNHNV and CDR2 YYDKDF (reference sequence). The V end lost 5 bases, the J end lost 4 bases, and 24 bases lay between the germline ends. The CDR3 runs to 18 residues. CDR3 in DNA: TGTGCCACCAGCGGCCCGGCGGTGGGAGCGATTGGTTACAATGAGCAGTTCTTC. This encodes CATSGPAVGAIGYNEQFF.

This chain joins TRBV19 and TRBJ2-5; 10 positions match TRBD2. Germline V gene lookup returns CDR1 LNHDA and CDR2 SQIVND (reference sequence). CDR3 size: 18 residues. Trimming took 3 bases from V and 1 from J; bases not matched to a gene: 11. The CDR3 nucleotides are TGTGCCAGTAGTATGACGCTAGCGGGGGCCCTGGTCCAAGAGACCCAGTACTTC. Its translation is CASSMTLAGALVQETQYF.

The chain is built from TRBV6-5 and TRBJ2-2, with D perhaps TRBD1 (5 bases). V dropped 5 bases and J dropped 5 bases, with 12 bases sitting between them. Per the germline V gene, CDR1 is MNHEY and CDR2 is SVGAGI. The CDR3 consists of 14 residues. Here the CDR3 reads CASSRTSTTGELFF. Here the CDR3 DNA reads TGTGCCAGCAGTCGGACAAGTACGACCGGGGAGCTGTTTTTT.

The chain combines TRBV5-5 with TRBJ2-7, with D perhaps matching TRBD2 (6 bases). The germline V and J ends were trimmed by 3 bases and 2 bases, with 18 bases remaining between them. Germline CDR1 and CDR2: SGHKS and YYEKEE (reference sequence). CDR3 length: 16 residues. CDR3 sequence reads: CASSSSGRFDAYEQYF. For the CDR3, the DNA is TGTGCCAGCAGCTCGTCTGGGAGGTTCGACGCCTACGAGCAGTACTTC.

The J gene is TRBJ2-5, the V gene TRBV6-2 or TRBV6-3; 11 positions match TRBD1. Germline CDR1 is MNHEY and CDR2 is SVGEGT. This CDR3 comprises 15 residues. V was clipped by 4 bases and J by 5 bases; unmatched bases: 6. The CDR3 sequence: CASSLFGTGGETQYF. CDR3 sequence (DNA): TGTGCCAGCAGTTTATTCGGGACAGGGGGGGAGACCCAGTACTTC.

Of note for this clone: The junction shows a germline mismatch at one end, possibly a read error. The gene calls are TRBV7-7 and TRBJ2-2; 15 bases are shared with TRBD2. This CDR3 comprises 19 residues. Per the germline V gene, CDR1 is SSHAT and CDR2 is FNYEAQ (reference sequence). The CDR3 DNA is TGTGCTAGCAGCAACGCTGGACTAGCGGGAGGGCCATTCACCGGGGAGCTGTTTTTT. Translated, it gives CASSNAGLAGGPFTGELFF. Using reference TRBV7-7 and TRBJ2-2 for the parts outside the CDR3, the full variable domain is GAGVSQSPRYKVTKRGQDVTLRCDPISSHATLYWYQQALGQGPEFLTYFNYEAQPDKSGLPSDRFSAERPEGSISTLTIQRTEQRDSAMYRCASSNAGLAGGPFTGELFFGEGSRLTVL.

J is TRBJ2-2 and V is TRBV6-5; TRBD2 aligns across 7 bases. J was trimmed by 6 bases and V by 7 bases; bases with no gene match: 2. The CDR3 is made up of 12 amino acids. Germline loops: CDR1 MNHEY, CDR2 SVGAGI. The CDR3 loop is CASTTSAGELFF. The CDR3 coding sequence is TGTGCCAGCACCACTAGCGCCGGGGAGCTGTTTTTT.

V gene TRBV28 combines with J gene TRBJ2-2; TRBD1 matches at 8 bases. The CDR3 has 15 amino acids. From germline, CDR1 is MDHEN and CDR2 SYDVKM. With 4 bases clipped from V and 7 bases from J, the junction kept 8 bases outside the gene matches. The CDR3 reads CASSSSGGWNGELFF. Written as DNA, the CDR3 is TGTGCCAGCAGTTCCTCAGGGGGCTGGAACGGGGAGCTGTTTTTT. The full variable domain, its missing parts supplied by reference TRBV28 and TRBJ2-2, is DVKVTQSSRYLVKRTGEKVFLECVQDMDHENMFWYRQDPGLGLRLIYFSYDVKMKEKGDIPEGYSVSREKKERFSLILESASTNQTSMYLCASSSSGGWNGELFFGEGSRLTVL.

This chain joins TRBV4-1 and TRBJ1-2, with a tentative D call TRBD1 (6 bases). The CDR3 is 15 residues long. Per germline, CDR1 MGHRA and CDR2 YSYEKL. Trimming left V 0 bases short and J 2 bases short, with 10 bases between. CDR3 protein: CASSQDTGWNYGYTF. DNA of the CDR3: TGCGCCAGCAGCCAAGATACAGGGTGGAACTATGGCTACACCTTC.

V and J are TRBV27 and TRBJ2-7, with unresolved D. The CDR3 has 15 amino acids. V was shortened by 3 bases and J by 2 bases, with 14 bases between the two germline ends. Looked up from germline, CDR1 is MNHEY and CDR2 is SMNVEV (reference sequence). CDR3 in DNA: TGTGCCAGCAGTTTCAAAGGCGGTCCCACCTACGAGCAGTACTTC. It codes for CASSFKGGPTYEQYF.

The V and J genes are TRBV2 and TRBJ1-1; 8 nucleotides align to TRBD1. Looked up from germline, CDR1 is SNHLY and CDR2 is FYNNEI. Trimming took 1 base from V and 5 from J; bases not matched to a gene: 9. The CDR3 runs 16 residues. The CDR3 sequence: CASSEVKAGTGTEAFF. Written as DNA, the CDR3 is TGTGCCAGCAGTGAAGTAAAGGCAGGGACAGGAACTGAAGCTTTCTTT.